Each of the 32 T cell receptor beta chains below was sequenced from the same sample in a study of beta chain features in type 1 diabetes (dated by TCRdb to the late 2010s). The library was obtained by the immunoSEQ multiplex PCR assay. The entire isolated RNA was reverse transcribed using the High Capacity cDNA Reverse Transcription Kit, and thus expressed TCRB transcripts were sequenced. TCRdb re-hosts the immuneACCESS table, in-frame sequences only. Its copies lack some clones; in the studies checked, an unresolved V gene accounts for under half of them, and the cause for the rest is not known. This sample lists some 220,000 clones; roughly 11% were detected once. About 1.2% of the sample is taken by the ten largest. Sequencing used central memory CD4+ T cells from blood. The receptors come from a young man in good health.

This clone has more than one count but fewer than ten. This sequence joins TRBV7-9 and TRBJ2-7, with TRBD1 matching 9 bases. The germline gives CDR1 SEHNR, CDR2 FQNEAQ (reference sequence). Losses at the gene ends were 6 bases for V and 2 bases for J; bases not matched to a gene: 5. The CDR3 runs to 14 residues. The CDR3 DNA sequence: TGTGCCAGCAGGCCCGGGACAGGGACCTACGAGCAGTACTTC. It encodes CASRPGTGTYEQYF.

This clone was counted a few times. The gene calls are TRBV4-3 and TRBJ1-4, with a possible D match to TRBD1 (5 bases). V was cut by 0 bases and J by 5 bases, with 10 bases left in between. CDR3 length: 15 amino acids. In germline, CDR1 is LGHNA, CDR2 YSLEER. CDR3 in DNA: TGCGCCAGCAGCCAAGATCCAGGGCGGAATGAAAAACTGTTTTTT. Protein sequence: CASSQDPGRNEKLFF.

This clone was found a few times. V gene TRBV11-2 combines with J gene TRBJ2-1, with TRBD2 identical over 12 bases. There are 17 residues in the CDR3. Germline CDR1 is SGHAT and CDR2 is FQNNGV. The V gene end was trimmed by 5 bases and the J gene end by 3 bases; junction bases not matched to a gene: 8. The CDR3 region is CASSTYLAGGNYNEQFF. In DNA form, the CDR3 reads TGTGCCAGCAGCACATACCTAGCGGGAGGGAACTACAATGAGCAGTTCTTC. The full variable domain, in which reference TRBV11-2 and TRBJ2-1 provide the parts outside the CDR3, is EAGVAQSPRYKIIEKRQSVAFWCNPISGHATLYWYQQILGQGPKLLIQFQNNGVVDDSQLPKDRFSAERLKGVDSTLKIQPAKLEDSAVYLCASSTYLAGGNYNEQFFGPGTRLTVL.

This clone was picked up a small number of times. The chain employs TRBV7-9 and TRBJ2-7; tentative D call: TRBD2 (6 bases). V lost 1 base and J lost 2, with 9 bases in between. This CDR3 comprises 14 residues. Germline V lookup: CDR1 SEHNR, CDR2 FQNEAQ (reference sequence). In DNA, the CDR3 is TGTGCCAGCAGCTTAGGTTGGGGGGCCTACGAGCAGTACTTC. Protein: CASSLGWGAYEQYF.

This clone was counted only a few times. The chain combines TRBV6-6 with TRBJ2-2; 10 positions agree with TRBD2. V shed 4 bases, J shed 6 bases, and the junction held 5 bases outside the gene matches. The CDR3 has 15 amino acids. Germline CDR1 is MNHNY and CDR2 is SVGAGI (reference sequence). The CDR3 DNA sequence: TGTGCCAGCAGTTCTGTAGCGGGAGGATCCGGGGAGCTGTTTTTT. Translation: CASSSVAGGSGELFF.

This clone has only a few counts. The genes are TRBV29-1 and TRBJ2-1, with D unclear. Trimming stripped 6 bases from V and 9 bases from J, with 9 bases between. Germline V gives CDR1 SQVTM, CDR2 ANQGSEA. This CDR3 has 10 residues. CDR3 coding DNA: TGCAGCGTCTGGCAAGCTGAGCAGTTCTTC. The encoded protein is CSVWQAEQFF.

This clone occurred a few times. The gene calls are TRBV11-2 and TRBJ2-4; weak D call: TRBD1 (6 bases). The CDR3 consists of 14 residues. The V gene's germline CDR1 is SGHAT and CDR2 FQNNGV. V gave up 5 bases and J gave up 0 bases, with 8 bases separating them. CDR3 sequence (DNA): TGTGCCAGCAGCCCGACAGGAGCCAAAAACATTCAGTACTTC. This translates into CASSPTGAKNIQYF.

This clone was detected many times. The chain combines TRBV6-6 with TRBJ2-5, with 11 positions matching TRBD1. Germline CDR1 MNHNY, CDR2 SVGAGI (reference sequence). The CDR3 extends over 15 amino acids. V shed 6 bases and J 2 bases; nucleotides not matched to a gene: 5. CDR3 sequence reads: CASSPWDRGQETQYF. The CDR3 bases are TGTGCCAGCAGCCCATGGGACAGGGGGCAAGAGACCCAGTACTTC.

The chain has TRBV6-6 and TRBJ2-1; possibly TRBD1 for D (5 bases). V lost 2 bases and J lost 5, with 10 bases in between. This CDR3 has 14 residues. Germline lookup yields CDR1 MNHNY and CDR2 SVGAGI (reference sequence). CDR3 in amino acids: CASSYLAGNNEQFF. The CDR3 nucleotides read TGTGCCAGCAGTTACCTTGCAGGGAACAATGAGCAGTTCTTC.

In its sample, this clone was seen a few times. The chain links TRBV30 to TRBJ2-5; 9 positions agree with TRBD2. Germline V lookup: CDR1 GTSNPN, CDR2 SVGIG (reference sequence). Trimming took 4 bases from V and 4 from J; bases not matched to a gene: 4. The CDR3 is made up of 13 amino acids. The CDR3 is CAWTRGGAETQYF. The CDR3 coding sequence is TGTGCCTGGACGCGGGGGGGAGCAGAGACCCAGTACTTC.

The chain employs TRBV5-6 and TRBJ2-7, with 10 bases fitting TRBD2. The CDR3 runs 15 residues. CDR1 and CDR2 from the germline V gene are SGHDT and YYEEEE. V dropped 0 bases and J dropped 4; count of bases not matched to a gene: 4. CDR3 sequence: CASSLGASGRYEQYF. CDR3 DNA: TGTGCCAGCAGCTTGGGCGCTAGCGGGAGATACGAGCAGTACTTC.

The gene calls are TRBV30 and TRBJ1-5; D unclear. This CDR3 comprises 14 residues. The germline V and J ends were trimmed by 0 bases and 3 bases, with 9 bases remaining between them. Per germline, CDR1 GTSNPN and CDR2 SVGIG (reference sequence). CDR3 in amino acids: CAWSVSVFNQPQHF. The CDR3 DNA follows: TGTGCCTGGAGTGTCTCAGTCTTCAATCAGCCCCAGCATTTT.

V usage is TRBV30 and J usage is TRBJ1-5; 7 bases map to TRBD1. The CDR3 length is 14 residues. Germline V gene sequence: CDR1 GTSNPN, CDR2 SVGIG (reference sequence). V lost 2 bases to trimming and J lost 6 bases; unmatched junction nucleotides: 7. Written as DNA, the CDR3 is TGTGCCTGGAGTACCACAGGGGTAGGTCAGCCCCAGCATTTT. Protein: CAWSTTGVGQPQHF.

This clone has a handful of counts. The chain employs TRBV30 and TRBJ2-7; 8 bases are a match to TRBD1. CDR3 size: 12 residues. The V gene's germline CDR1 is GTSNPN and CDR2 SVGIG (reference sequence). After removal of 3 bases from V and 6 bases from J, the junction contained 4 bases not matched to a gene. The CDR3 sequence is CAWRDRVSEQYF. The CDR3 DNA is TGTGCCTGGAGGGACAGGGTTAGCGAGCAGTACTTC.

The rearrangement joins TRBV25-1 to TRBJ2-3; D is unresolved. This CDR3 has 11 residues. Germline CDR1 is MGHDK and CDR2 is SYGVNS. V was cut by 6 bases and J by 5 bases, with 6 bases left in between. The CDR3 is CASSLLDTQYF. Written as DNA, the CDR3 is TGTGCCAGCAGCCTTTTAGATACGCAGTATTTT.

This clone was picked up a small number of times. In DNA form, the CDR3 reads TGTGCCAGCAGCTTAACGACTAGTCTGGAGGATACGCAGTATTTT. Amino acids: CASSLTTSLEDTQYF. V usage is TRBV7-9 and J usage is TRBJ2-3; possibly TRBD2 for D (6 bases). The CDR3 contains 15 residues. The germline CDR1 and CDR2 sequences are SEHNR and FQNEAQ (reference sequence). Trimming removed 2 bases from V and 6 bases from J, with 15 bases in between.

This sequence joins TRBV10-3 and TRBJ2-7, with 9 bases fitting TRBD1. The CDR3 has 14 residues. CDR1 is ENHRY and CDR2 is SYGVKD in the germline V gene. The ends lost 2 bases at V and 5 bases at J; junction bases unmatched: 4. The CDR3 sequence: CAISEGRTGDEQYF. CDR3 sequence (DNA): TGTGCCATCAGTGAGGGGAGGACAGGGGACGAGCAGTACTTC.

This chain links TRBV5-1 with TRBJ2-7; TRBD1 matches 10 bases. CDR3 length: 17 amino acids. With V trimmed by 4 bases and J by 5 bases, 15 bases remained unmatched. Germline-derived CDR1 and CDR2 are SGHRS and YFSETQ. The DNA of the CDR3 is TGCGCCAGCAGCACAGGGAGGCCGGGACAGGGGTCCAACGAGCAGTACTTC. It yields the protein CASSTGRPGQGSNEQYF.

The gene calls are TRBV27 and TRBJ2-4; D may be TRBD1 or TRBD2 (5 bases each). V was cut by 3 bases and J by 6 bases, with 12 bases left in between. This CDR3 has 14 residues. Germline assignment: CDR1 MNHEY and CDR2 SMNVEV (reference sequence). The CDR3 loop is CASSLRGLGNIQYF. Here the CDR3 DNA reads TGTGCCAGCAGTTTGAGGGGTTTGGGAAACATTCAGTACTTC.

The V gene is TRBV7-3, the J gene TRBJ2-3; tentative D call: TRBD2 (6 bases). This CDR3 contains 15 residues. Germline CDR1 reads SGHTA; CDR2 reads FQGTGA. Trimming pared 6 bases from V and 0 bases from J, leaving 13 bases between. Here the CDR3 DNA reads TGTGCCAGCAGAATAAGCGGGTCTAGCACAGATACGCAGTATTTT. It encodes CASRISGSSTDTQYF. Full variable domain (remainder filled in from reference TRBV7-3 and TRBJ2-3): GAGVSQTPSNKVTEKGKYVELRCDPISGHTALYWYRQSLGQGPEFLIYFQGTGAADDSGLPNDRFFAVRPEGSVSTLKIQRTERGDSAVYLCASRISGSSTDTQYFGPGTRLTVL.

This chain uses TRBV7-8 with TRBJ2-3; TRBD2 matches 15 bases. The CDR3 has 18 amino acids. Germline V gene lookup returns CDR1 SGHVS and CDR2 FQNEAQ. Trimming at V came to 1 base and at J to 7 bases, leaving 9 bases not matched to a gene. CDR3 in DNA: TGTGCCAGCAGCTTAGGGACTAGCGGGAGGGAATACGTATATACGCAGTATTTT. It codes for CASSLGTSGREYVYTQYF. Based on the CDR3 plus reference TRBV7-8 and TRBJ2-3, the full variable domain is GAGVSQSPRYKVAKRGQDVALRCDPISGHVSLFWYQQALGQGPEFLTYFQNEAQLDKSGLPSDRFFAERPEGSVSTLKIQRTQQEDSAVYLCASSLGTSGREYVYTQYFGPGTRLTVL.

This chain joins TRBV29-1 and TRBJ2-3, with TRBD2 matching over 7 bases. The germline CDR1 and CDR2 sequences are SQVTM and ANQGSEA. The CDR3 covers 14 residues. Losses at the gene ends were 6 bases for V and 0 bases for J; bases not matched to a gene: 6. The CDR3 DNA reads TGCAGCGTAGGGAGGGGCACTAGCACAGATACGCAGTATTTT. This sequence encodes CSVGRGTSTDTQYF.

This chain links TRBV19 with TRBJ1-5; no reliable D call. With 4 bases removed from V and 2 bases from J, the gap between germline ends came to 6 bases. The germline V gene encodes CDR1 LNHDA and CDR2 SQIVND (reference sequence). The CDR3 covers 13 residues. The CDR3 loop reads CASSTLGNQPQHF. The CDR3 DNA sequence: TGTGCCAGTAGTACTTTGGGCAATCAGCCCCAGCATTTT.

CDR3 amino acids: CAVGRDSTDTQYF. CDR3 nucleotide sequence: TGTGCGGTCGGGAGGGATAGCACAGATACGCAGTATTTT. The chain joins TRBV6-5 to TRBJ2-3; 8 bases map to TRBD2. This CDR3 spans 13 amino acids. Germline V gene data show CDR1 as MNHEY and CDR2 as SVGAGI.

The J gene is TRBJ2-1, the V gene TRBV29-1; a possible D gene is TRBD2 (6 bases). The V end lost 8 bases, the J end lost 7 bases, and 21 bases lay between the germline ends. The CDR3 totals 14 residues. Germline-derived CDR1 and CDR2 are SQVTM and ANQGSEA. CDR3 protein: CSSRGDSSGNEQFF. The CDR3 DNA reads as TGCAGCTCTAGAGGGGACTCCTCTGGGAATGAGCAGTTCTTC.

The chain is built from TRBV18 and TRBJ2-5; weak D call: TRBD2 (5 bases). This CDR3 has 14 amino acids. From germline, CDR1 is KGHSH and CDR2 LQKENI. V was shortened by 5 bases and J by 5 bases, with 15 bases between the two germline ends. The CDR3 coding sequence is TGTGCCAGCTCATCCTGGAGCCAGCGGGAGACCCAGTACTTC. This translates into CASSSWSQRETQYF.

This clone was observed a handful of times. The V gene is TRBV6-5, the J gene TRBJ1-4, with a possible D match to TRBD1 (6 bases). Trimming shortened V by 1 base and J by 7 bases, and 13 bases separated the two germline ends. CDR3 length equals 15 residues. CDR1 is MNHEY and CDR2 is SVGAGI in the germline V gene. In DNA form, the CDR3 reads TGTGCCAGCAGTTACTTCGGGGGCGATTCTGAAAAACTGTTTTTT. Its protein is CASSYFGGDSEKLFF.

This clone was detected a few times. The genes are TRBV7-2 and TRBJ2-5, with 12 positions matching TRBD2. The CDR3 is 15 residues long. Trimming cost V 5 bases and J 5 bases; bases outside gene matches: 6. The V gene's germline CDR1 is SGHTA and CDR2 FQGNSA. The CDR3: CASSLTSGSHETQYF. The CDR3 nucleotides are TGTGCCAGCAGCCTGACTAGCGGGAGTCACGAGACCCAGTACTTC. The variable domain in full, with the rest retrieved from reference TRBV7-2 and TRBJ2-5, is GAGVSQSPSNKVTEKGKDVELRCDPISGHTALYWYRQSLGQGLEFLIYFQGNSAPDKSGLPSDRFSAERTGGSVSTLTIQRTQQEDSAVYLCASSLTSGSHETQYFGPGTRLLVL.

J is TRBJ1-5 and V is TRBV30; D remains ambiguous. Trimming shortened V by 2 bases and J by 6 bases, and 11 bases separated the two germline ends. Germline V gives CDR1 GTSNPN, CDR2 SVGIG (reference sequence). The CDR3 spans 13 residues. CDR3 bases: TGTGCCTGGAGTTACGGAGAGTCTCAGCCCCAGCATTTT. Protein product: CAWSYGESQPQHF.

This clone was seen a handful of times. Written as DNA, the CDR3 is TGTGCCAGTAGTCCCGGGGGACAGGGGAAGTCCAATGAGCAGTTCTTC. It yields the protein CASSPGGQGKSNEQFF. This chain connects TRBV19 to TRBJ2-1, with TRBD1 identical over 10 bases. V shed 5 bases, J shed 6 bases, and the junction held 10 bases outside the gene matches. CDR3 length: 16 amino acids. CDR1 is LNHDA and CDR2 is SQIVND in the germline V gene (reference sequence).

CDR3 bases: TGCGCCAGCAGCCAAGAACGGGCCTCGACTGGCTACACCTTC. It specifies CASSQERASTGYTF. This chain links TRBV4-3 with TRBJ1-2; D is unresolved. The CDR3 covers 14 residues. The V end lost 0 bases, the J end lost 7 bases, and 12 bases lay between the germline ends. Germline-derived CDR1 and CDR2 are LGHNA and YSLEER.

This clone turned up a few times. V is TRBV4-2 and J is TRBJ2-3, with D perhaps TRBD1 (6 bases). The CDR3 contains 13 residues. The V gene's germline CDR1 is LGHNA and CDR2 YNFKEQ. Trimming stripped 5 bases from V and 3 bases from J, with 9 bases between. CDR3 residues: CASSEGQTDTQYF. CDR3 coding DNA: TGTGCCAGCAGCGAAGGACAGACAGATACGCAGTATTTT.